This T cell receptor beta chain was retrieved from a study of T cells in women clearing cervical HPV infection. Turning to the study itself: Only a few women had HLA typing results available. Study-level findings and limits: Associations may precede or follow infection; HPV-specific or memory T cells were not isolated.

TCRdb's copy holds only in-frame clones and misses some; the assay was immunoSEQ multiplex PCR. Its table records about 41,000 clones. MY09/MY11 PCR detected cervical HPV DNA; dot-blot assigned genotypes. Germline V gene data show CDR1 as LNHDA and CDR2 as SQIVND (reference sequence). This CDR3 is built from 15 residues. V lost 10 bases, J lost 0 bases, and 10 bases stayed unmatched. According to its frequency, this clone is medium-sized. What it recognizes is unknown. The missing CDR3 end, 3 residues past where the read stops, is filled in from the germline J gene. The sequenced sample consisted of blood buffy coat. V gene TRBV19 combines with J gene TRBJ2-3, with TRBD2 identical over 7 bases. The clonotype originates from a woman between 18 and 75 years old with a cervical HPV16 infection that either progressed to CIN3+ or cleared (not recorded which). CDR3 bases read: TGTGCCACCCGGTCAGCTAGCGGTAGCACAGATACG. Encoded protein: CATRSASGSTDT. The full CDR3 sequence reads CATRSASGSTDTQYF.